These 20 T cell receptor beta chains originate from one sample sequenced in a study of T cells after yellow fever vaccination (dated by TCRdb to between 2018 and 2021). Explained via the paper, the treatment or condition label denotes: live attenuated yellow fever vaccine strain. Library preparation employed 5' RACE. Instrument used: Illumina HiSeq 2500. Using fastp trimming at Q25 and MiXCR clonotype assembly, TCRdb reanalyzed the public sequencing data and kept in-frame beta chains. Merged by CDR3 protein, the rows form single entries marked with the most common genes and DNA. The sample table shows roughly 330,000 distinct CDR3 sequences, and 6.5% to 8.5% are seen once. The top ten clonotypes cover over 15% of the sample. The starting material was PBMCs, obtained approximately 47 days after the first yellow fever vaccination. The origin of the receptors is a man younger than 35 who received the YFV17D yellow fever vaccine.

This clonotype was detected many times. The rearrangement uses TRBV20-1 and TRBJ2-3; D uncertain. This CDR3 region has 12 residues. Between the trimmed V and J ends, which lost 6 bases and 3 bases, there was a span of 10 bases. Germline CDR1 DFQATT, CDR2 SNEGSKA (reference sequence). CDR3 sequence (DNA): TGCAGTGCCCTTACCCGGACAGATACGCAGTATTTT. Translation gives CSALTRTDTQYF.

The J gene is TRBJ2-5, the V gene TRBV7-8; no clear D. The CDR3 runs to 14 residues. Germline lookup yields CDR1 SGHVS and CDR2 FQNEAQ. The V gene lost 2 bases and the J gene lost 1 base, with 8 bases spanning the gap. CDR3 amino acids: CASSLTEVQETQYF. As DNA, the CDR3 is TGTGCCAGCAGCTTAACAGAAGTCCAAGAGACCCAGTACTTC. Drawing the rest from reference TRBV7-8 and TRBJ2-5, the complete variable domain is GAGVSQSPRYKVAKRGQDVALRCDPISGHVSLFWYQQALGQGPEFLTYFQNEAQLDKSGLPSDRFFAERPEGSVSTLKIQRTQQEDSAVYLCASSLTEVQETQYFGPGTRLLVL.

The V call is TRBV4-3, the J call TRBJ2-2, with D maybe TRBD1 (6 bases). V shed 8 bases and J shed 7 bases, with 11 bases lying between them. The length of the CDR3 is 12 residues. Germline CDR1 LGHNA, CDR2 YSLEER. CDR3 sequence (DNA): TGCGCCAGCGGTCGCAGGGGCGGGGAGCTGTTTTTT. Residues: CASGRRGGELFF.

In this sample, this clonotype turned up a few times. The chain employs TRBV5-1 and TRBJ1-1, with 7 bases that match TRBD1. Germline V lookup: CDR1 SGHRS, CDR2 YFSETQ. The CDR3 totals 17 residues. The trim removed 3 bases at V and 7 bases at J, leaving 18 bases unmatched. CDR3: CASSSRTGAPQGYEAFF. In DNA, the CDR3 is TGCGCCAGCAGCTCCCGAACTGGGGCACCACAGGGGTATGAAGCTTTCTTT.

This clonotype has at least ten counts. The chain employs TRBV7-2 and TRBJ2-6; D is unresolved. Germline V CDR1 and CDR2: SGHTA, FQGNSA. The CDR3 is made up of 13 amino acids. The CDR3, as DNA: TGTGGGGCGAGATTCGCTGGGGCCAACGTCCTGACTTTC. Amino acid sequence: CGARFAGANVLTF.

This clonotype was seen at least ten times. The CDR3 is CASSPSAGTEAFF. Here the CDR3 DNA reads TGTGCCAGCAGCCCGTCGGCAGGGACTGAAGCTTTCTTT. This chain connects TRBV7-3 to TRBJ1-1, with TRBD1 as a possible D gene (5 bases). The V end was cut by 5 bases, the J end by 5 bases, with 12 bases between. CDR3 length: 13 residues. Germline loops: CDR1 SGHTA, CDR2 FQGTGA.

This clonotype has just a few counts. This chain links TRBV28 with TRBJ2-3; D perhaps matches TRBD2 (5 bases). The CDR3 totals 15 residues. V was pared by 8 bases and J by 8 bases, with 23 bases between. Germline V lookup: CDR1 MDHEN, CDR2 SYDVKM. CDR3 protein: CASHRRFEVVGTQYF. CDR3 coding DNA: TGTGCCAGCCATAGGAGGTTCGAGGTGGTGGGTACGCAGTATTTT.

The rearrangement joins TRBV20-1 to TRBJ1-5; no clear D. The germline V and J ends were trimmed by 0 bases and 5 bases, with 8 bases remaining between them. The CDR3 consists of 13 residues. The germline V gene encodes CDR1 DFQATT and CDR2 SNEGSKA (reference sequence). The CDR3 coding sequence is TGCAGTGCTAGAGAGGACGTCCATCAGCCCCAGCATTTT. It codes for CSAREDVHQPQHF.

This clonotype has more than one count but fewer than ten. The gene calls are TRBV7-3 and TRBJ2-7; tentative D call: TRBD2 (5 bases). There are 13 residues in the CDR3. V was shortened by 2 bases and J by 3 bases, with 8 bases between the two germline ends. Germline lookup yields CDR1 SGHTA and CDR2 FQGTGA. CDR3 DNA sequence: TGTGCCAGCAGCTTATTCGCGGGCTACGAGCAGTACGTC. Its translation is CASSLFAGYEQYV.

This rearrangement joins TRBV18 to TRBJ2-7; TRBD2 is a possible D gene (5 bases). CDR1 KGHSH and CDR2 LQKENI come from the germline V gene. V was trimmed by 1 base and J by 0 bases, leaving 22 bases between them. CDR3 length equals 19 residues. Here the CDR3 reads CASSPHRSRARPISYEQYF. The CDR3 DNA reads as TGTGCCAGCTCACCACACCGGTCGAGGGCCAGGCCGATCTCCTACGAGCAGTACTTC.

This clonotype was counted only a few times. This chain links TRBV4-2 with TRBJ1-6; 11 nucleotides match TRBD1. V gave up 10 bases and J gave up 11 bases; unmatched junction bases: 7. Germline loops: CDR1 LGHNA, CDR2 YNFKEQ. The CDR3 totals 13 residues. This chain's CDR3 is CATGDRGFPPLHF. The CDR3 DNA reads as TGTGCCACCGGGGACAGGGGGTTCCCACCCCTCCACTTT.

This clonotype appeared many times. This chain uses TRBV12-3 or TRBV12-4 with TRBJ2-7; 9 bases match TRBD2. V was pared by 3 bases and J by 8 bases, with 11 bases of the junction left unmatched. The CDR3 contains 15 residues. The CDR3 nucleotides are TGTGCCAGCAGTTTTCTGGCGGGGGGGTTTGGGCAGCAGTACTTC. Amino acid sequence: CASSFLAGGFGQQYF.

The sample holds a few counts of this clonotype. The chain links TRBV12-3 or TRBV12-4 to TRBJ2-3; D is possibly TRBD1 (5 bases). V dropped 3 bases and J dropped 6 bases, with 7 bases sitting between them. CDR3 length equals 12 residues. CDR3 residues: CASSFGADTQYF. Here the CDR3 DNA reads TGTGCCAGCAGTTTTGGGGCGGATACGCAGTATTTT.

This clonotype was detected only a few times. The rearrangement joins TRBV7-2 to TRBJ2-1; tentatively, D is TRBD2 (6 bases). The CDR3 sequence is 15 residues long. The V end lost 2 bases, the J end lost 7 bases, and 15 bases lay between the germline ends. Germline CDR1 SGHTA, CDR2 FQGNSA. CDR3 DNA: TGTGCCAGCAGCTTAACTGGGGCCCGGGGGAATGAGCAGTTCTTC. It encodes CASSLTGARGNEQFF.

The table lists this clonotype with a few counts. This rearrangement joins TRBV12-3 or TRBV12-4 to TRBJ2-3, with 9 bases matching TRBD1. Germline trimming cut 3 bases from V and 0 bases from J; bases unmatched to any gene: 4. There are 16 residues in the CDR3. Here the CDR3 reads CASSFGTGSSTDTQYF. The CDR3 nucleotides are TGTGCCAGCAGTTTCGGGACAGGGTCTAGCACAGATACGCAGTATTTT.

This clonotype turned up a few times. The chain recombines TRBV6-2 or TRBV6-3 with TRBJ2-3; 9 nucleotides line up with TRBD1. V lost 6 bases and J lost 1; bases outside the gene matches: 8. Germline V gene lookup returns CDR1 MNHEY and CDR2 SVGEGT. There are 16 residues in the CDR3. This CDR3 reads CASSQADRGGTDTQYF. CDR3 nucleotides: TGTGCCAGCAGCCAGGCGGACAGGGGAGGCACAGATACGCAGTATTTT.

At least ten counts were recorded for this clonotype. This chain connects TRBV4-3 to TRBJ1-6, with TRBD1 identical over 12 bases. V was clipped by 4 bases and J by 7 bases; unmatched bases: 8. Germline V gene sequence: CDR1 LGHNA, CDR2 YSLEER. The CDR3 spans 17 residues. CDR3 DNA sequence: TGCGCCAGCAGCCTTGGGACAGGGGGCTTGGAGAATTCACCCCTCCACTTT. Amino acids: CASSLGTGGLENSPLHF.

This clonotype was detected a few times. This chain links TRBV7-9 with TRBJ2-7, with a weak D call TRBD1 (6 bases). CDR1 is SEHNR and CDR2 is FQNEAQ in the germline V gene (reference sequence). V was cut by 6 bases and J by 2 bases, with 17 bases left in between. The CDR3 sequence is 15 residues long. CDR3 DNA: TGTGCCAGCAGTCTGAAGACAGGCTTGACCTACGAGCAGTACTTC. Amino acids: CASSLKTGLTYEQYF.

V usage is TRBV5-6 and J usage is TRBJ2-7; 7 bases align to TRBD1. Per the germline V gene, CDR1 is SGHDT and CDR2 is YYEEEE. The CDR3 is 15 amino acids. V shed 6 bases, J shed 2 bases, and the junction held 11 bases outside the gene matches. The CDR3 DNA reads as TGTGCCAGCACCACCCGCCGGGACAGACCCTACGAGCAGTACGTC. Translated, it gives CASTTRRDRPYEQYV.

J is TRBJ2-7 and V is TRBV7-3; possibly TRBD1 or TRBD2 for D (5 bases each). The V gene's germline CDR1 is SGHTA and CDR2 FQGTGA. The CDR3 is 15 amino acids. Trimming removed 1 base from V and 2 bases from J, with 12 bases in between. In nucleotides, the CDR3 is TGTGCCAGCAGCTTAAGCACAGGAGGCCCCTACGAGCAGTACTTC. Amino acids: CASSLSTGGPYEQYF.